This TCR beta chain was captured in a study of cytotoxic CD8 clonotypes in ibrutinib-treated CLL. Across the study: Response sampling came at median approximately twelve months of treatment, ranging roughly 6 to 40 months. The study's findings and limits: Having risen at ibrutinib response, clonality had fallen back toward baseline by progression. For progressing versus sustained-remission patients, sampling times were not the same.

Germline lookup yields CDR1 PRHDT and CDR2 FYEKMQ (reference sequence). Trimming took 4 bases from V and 4 from J, leaving 17 bases between them. The CDR3 runs 16 residues. Produced via immunoSEQ multiplex PCR; TCRdb's table is partial and in-frame only. The sample contains approximately 320,000 clones, 67% of which appear only once. On this clone itself: The target antigen is unknown.

Sequenced here: PBMCs, sampled after 36 months of ibrutinib treatment. The TCR sequence derives from a human donor with chronic lymphocytic leukemia. The chain recombines TRBV13 with TRBJ2-1; D might be TRBD2 (6 bases). The CDR3 nucleotides read TGTGCCAGCAGCTCTCTCGGGAGTTTGGGGTACAATGAGCAGTTCTTC. Residues: CASSSLGSLGYNEQFF.